The entry that follows covers one T cell receptor (beta chain) sequence. Genomic DNA templated the TCR beta VDJ and CDR3 profiling. TCRdb called the reads again in MiXCR, with one record for every CDR3 protein. The sample records hundreds of thousands of distinct CDR3 sequences, about 70% being singletons. This sample was taken from a study of CD8+CD57+ T cells in acquired aplastic anemia. V trimming: 8 bases; J trimming: 1 base; junction bases outside the gene matches: 11. CDR1 is LNHDA and CDR2 is SQIVND in the germline V gene (reference sequence). This CDR3 region has 16 residues. Input material: sorted CD4+, CD8+, or CD8+CD57+ T cells (not recorded which) from PBMCs. V gene TRBV19 combines with J gene TRBJ1-5, with 7 bases aligning to TRBD1. This TCR was sampled from a human donor in good health, serving as a control. CDR3 bases: TGTGCCAGTGCAAGCTCCGGGACAGTAAGCAATCAGCCCCAGCATTTT. Translated, it gives CASASSGTVSNQPQHF.